This passage covers 4 T cell receptor beta chains from one sample sequenced in a study of shared clonotypes between healthy human individuals. TCRdb's table, derived via immunoSEQ multiplex PCR, lists solely in-frame clones and lacks some. The data show some 790,000 clones, 72% seen once. The material sequenced was memory CD4+ T cells sorted from blood. Described subset: CD45RA-negative fraction. These receptors were collected from a woman in her 30s in good health.

The chain uses TRBV19 and TRBJ1-5; possible D gene TRBD1, 5 bases. The V gene lost 3 bases and the J gene lost 4 bases, with 13 bases spanning the gap. The length of the CDR3 is 15 residues. The V gene's germline CDR1 is LNHDA and CDR2 SQIVND (reference sequence). Written as DNA, the CDR3 is TGTGCCAGTAGTATCTCCGGGGCGGTTAATCAGCCCCAGCATTTT. It yields the protein CASSISGAVNQPQHF.

The gene calls are TRBV10-2 and TRBJ1-1, with D unclear. V was pared by 8 bases and J by 5 bases, with 9 bases between. This CDR3 is 11 amino acids long. The germline CDR1 and CDR2 sequences are WSHSY and SAAADI. The CDR3: CASGARTEAFF. The CDR3 DNA reads as TGCGCCAGCGGCGCCAGGACTGAAGCTTTCTTT.

This clone was detected a few times. V is TRBV6-5 and J is TRBJ2-1; D call uncertain. Deletions cut 6 bases from V and 0 bases from J, with 6 bases between. The CDR3 totals 13 residues. Germline CDR1 reads MNHEY; CDR2 reads SVGAGI. CDR3 nucleotide sequence: TGTGCCAGCAGGGCGCTCTCCTACAATGAGCAGTTCTTC. This sequence encodes CASRALSYNEQFF.

Regarding this clone: A much larger clone sits a single nucleotide away, making a read error possible. V and J are TRBV18 and TRBJ2-2; 10 nucleotides agree with TRBD2. Germline trimming cut 4 bases from V and 0 bases from J; bases unmatched to any gene: 2. This CDR3 is built from 16 residues. Germline V gives CDR1 KGHSH, CDR2 LQKENI. The CDR3 protein is CASSLGLAANTGELFF. The CDR3 DNA reads TGTGCCAGCTCACTCGGACTAGCGGCGAACACCGGGGAGCTGTTTTTT.